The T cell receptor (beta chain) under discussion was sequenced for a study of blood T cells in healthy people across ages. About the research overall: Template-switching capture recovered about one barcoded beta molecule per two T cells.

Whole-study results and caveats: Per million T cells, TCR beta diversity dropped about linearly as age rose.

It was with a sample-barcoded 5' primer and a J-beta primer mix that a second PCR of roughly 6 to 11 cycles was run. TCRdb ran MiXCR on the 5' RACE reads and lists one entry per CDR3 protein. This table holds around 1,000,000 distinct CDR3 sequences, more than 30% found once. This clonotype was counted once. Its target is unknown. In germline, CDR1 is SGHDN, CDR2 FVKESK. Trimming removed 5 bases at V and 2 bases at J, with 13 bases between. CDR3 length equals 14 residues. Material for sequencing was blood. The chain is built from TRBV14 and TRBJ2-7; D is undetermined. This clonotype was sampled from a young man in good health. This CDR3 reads CASSTRAPPYEQYF. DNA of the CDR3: TGTGCCAGCAGCACCCGGGCTCCTCCCTACGAGCAGTACTTC.